The rows below give T cell receptor beta chains drawn from one sample of a study of cytomegalovirus exposure and HLA in healthy donors. This table comes from immunoSEQ multiplex PCR, and its TCRdb copy is limited to in-frame clones, with some not included. This sample's table has about 58,000 clones. Sample: PBMCs. The source is a woman aged 18-29 years in good health and CMV-seronegative. CDR3s include the opening cysteine and the closing phenylalanine or tryptophan. D genes are given only for firm matches.

v_call	j_call	d_call	cdr3_aa	cdr3_nt
TRBV7-2	TRBJ2-5	.	CASSLGVAVFTQYF	TGTGCCAGCAGCTTAGGGGTAGCGGTGTTCACCCAGTACTTC
TRBV18	TRBJ1-1	TRBD1	CASSPGTGEGTEAFF	TGTGCCAGCTCACCAGGGACAGGGGAGGGGACTGAAGCTTTCTTT
TRBV7-9	TRBJ1-1	.	CASSLGGHAGEAFF	TGTGCCAGCAGCTTAGGCGGACACGCCGGTGAGGCTTTCTTT
TRBV6-1	TRBJ1-1	.	CASSEFPWGDETEAFF	TGTGCCAGCAGTGAATTCCCCTGGGGAGACGAAACGGAAGCTTTCTTT
TRBV28	TRBJ2-7	TRBD1	CASSFHGDRSYEQYF	TGTGCCAGCAGTTTTCACGGGGACAGGTCCTACGAGCAGTACTTC
TRBV5-1	TRBJ1-1	TRBD1	CASTVGTVMNTEAFF	TGCGCCAGCACCGTCGGGACAGTAATGAACACTGAAGCTTTCTTT
TRBV13	TRBJ2-7	TRBD1	CASSSTATGRNSYEQYF	TGTGCCAGCAGCTCGACCGCGACAGGGAGAAACTCCTACGAGCAGTACTTC
TRBV6-6	TRBJ2-7	TRBD2	CASSLLAGGSYEQYF	TGTGCCAGCAGTCTACTAGCGGGGGGCTCCTACGAGCAGTACTTC
TRBV29-1	TRBJ2-3	.	CSVEGGRESSDTQYF	TGCAGCGTTGAAGGGGGACGGGAGTCCTCAGATACGCAGTATTTT
TRBV6-6	TRBJ1-1	.	CASSNLLRLNTEDFF	TGTGCCAGCAGTAACCTCCTGAGACTGAACACTGAAGATTTCTTT
TRBV6-5	TRBJ2-7	TRBD1	CASRKGQAYEQYF	TGTGCCAGCAGGAAGGGACAGGCATACGAGCAGTACTTC
TRBV9	TRBJ1-4	.	CASSAGVLEKLFF	TGTGCCAGCAGCGCAGGGGTTTTGGAAAAACTGTTTTTT
TRBV6-5	TRBJ2-3	TRBD1	CASSYSGTGVTDTQYF	TGTGCCAGCAGTTACAGCGGGACAGGGGTCACAGATACGCAGTATTTT
TRBV27	TRBJ2-6	.	CASSLIGANGANVLTF	TGTGCCAGCAGTTTAATAGGGGCAAACGGGGCCAACGTCCTGACTTTC